This paragraph covers one TCR beta chain sequence. Its antigen is currently unknown. This sample stems from a study of T cell responses to AZD1222 COVID-19 vaccine. Findings and caveats of the study: Of the AZD1222 recipients, only five to seven were seropositive at baseline. Spike-specific TCR breadth and depth went up after people got two AZD1222 doses. The study found vaccine-associated CD4 TCRs spanning spike, dominant at 160-218 and 743-854. Unmutated variant regions reportedly attract nearly half of all spike-specific TCRs.

Sequencing used immunoSEQ multiplex PCR; TCRdb keeps in-frame clones, though not all of them. Of approximately 160,000 clones in the sample, more than 85% were seen once. The CDR3 runs 13 residues. Trimming shortened V by 4 bases and J by 1 base, and 10 bases separated the two germline ends. Germline V gene data show CDR1 as GTSNPN and CDR2 as SVGIG (reference sequence). The chain carries TRBV30 and TRBJ1-1; D unclear. The sequence was obtained from an adult in good health. This specimen was peripheral blood, taken on day 0 of AZD1222 vaccination. CDR3 bases: TGTGCCTGGAACATCCAGAAGAACACTGAAGCTTTCTTT. It is translated as CAWNIQKNTEAFF. The whole variable domain, filled in from reference TRBV30 and TRBJ1-1, reads SQTIHQWPATLVQPVGSPLSLECTVEGTSNPNLYWYRQAAGRGLQLLFYSVGIGQISSEVPQNLSASRPQDRQFILSSKKLLLSDSGFYLCAWNIQKNTEAFFGQGTRLTVV.